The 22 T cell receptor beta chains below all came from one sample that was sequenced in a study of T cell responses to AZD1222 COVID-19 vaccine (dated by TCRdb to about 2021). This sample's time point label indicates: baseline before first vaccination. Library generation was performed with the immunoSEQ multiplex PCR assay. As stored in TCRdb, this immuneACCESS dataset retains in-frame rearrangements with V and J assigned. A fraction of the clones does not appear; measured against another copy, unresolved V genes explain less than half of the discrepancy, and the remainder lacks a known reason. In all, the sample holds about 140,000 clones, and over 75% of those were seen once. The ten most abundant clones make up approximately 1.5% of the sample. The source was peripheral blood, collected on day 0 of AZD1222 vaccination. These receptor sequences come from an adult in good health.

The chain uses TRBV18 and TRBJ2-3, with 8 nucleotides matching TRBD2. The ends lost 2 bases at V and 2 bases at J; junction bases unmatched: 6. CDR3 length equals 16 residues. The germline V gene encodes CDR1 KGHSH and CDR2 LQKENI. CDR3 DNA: TGTGCCAGCTCACCAAGCCAGCGGGAGCACACAGATACGCAGTATTTT. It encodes CASSPSQREHTDTQYF.

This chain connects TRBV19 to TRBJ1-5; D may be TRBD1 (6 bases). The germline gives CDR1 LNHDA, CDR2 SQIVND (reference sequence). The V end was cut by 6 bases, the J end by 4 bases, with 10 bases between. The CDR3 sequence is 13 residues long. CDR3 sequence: CASRDRTNQPQHF. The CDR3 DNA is TGTGCCAGTAGGGACAGAACAAATCAGCCCCAGCATTTT.

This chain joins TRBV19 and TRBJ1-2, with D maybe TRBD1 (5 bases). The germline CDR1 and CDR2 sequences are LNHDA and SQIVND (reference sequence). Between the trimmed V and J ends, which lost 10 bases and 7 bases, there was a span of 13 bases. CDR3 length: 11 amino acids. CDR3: CATLSGGGYTF. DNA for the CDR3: TGTGCCACCCTCAGCGGGGGTGGCTACACCTTC.

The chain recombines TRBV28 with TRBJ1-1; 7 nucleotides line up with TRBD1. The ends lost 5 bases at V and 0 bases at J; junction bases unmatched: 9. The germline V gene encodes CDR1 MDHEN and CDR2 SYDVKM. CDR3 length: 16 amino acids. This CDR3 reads CASSEGSGQLNTEAFF. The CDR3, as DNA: TGTGCCAGCAGTGAGGGCTCGGGACAGCTGAACACTGAAGCTTTCTTT.

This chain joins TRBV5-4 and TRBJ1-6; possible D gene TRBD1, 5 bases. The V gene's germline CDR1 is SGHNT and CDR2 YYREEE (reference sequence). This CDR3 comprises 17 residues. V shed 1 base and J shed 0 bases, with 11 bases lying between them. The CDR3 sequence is CASSLLGPSSYNSPLHF. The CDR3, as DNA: TGTGCCAGCAGCTTGTTGGGACCCAGCTCCTATAATTCACCCCTCCACTTT.

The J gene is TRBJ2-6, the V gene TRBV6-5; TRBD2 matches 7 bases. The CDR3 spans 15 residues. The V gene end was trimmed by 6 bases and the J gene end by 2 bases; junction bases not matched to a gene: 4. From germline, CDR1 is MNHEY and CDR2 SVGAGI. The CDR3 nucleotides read TGTGCCAGCAGGGGGGGGTTCCCTGGGGCCAACGTCCTGACTTTC. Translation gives CASRGGFPGANVLTF.

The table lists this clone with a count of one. The CDR3 nucleotides are TGCGCCAGCAGCCAGGAGGGACGGTACAATCAGCCCCAGCATTTT. It is translated as CASSQEGRYNQPQHF. V is TRBV4-1 and J is TRBJ1-5; perhaps TRBD1 as D (5 bases). CDR3 length: 15 amino acids. The ends were cut back, 3 bases at V and 3 bases at J, with 12 bases in the middle. CDR1 MGHRA and CDR2 YSYEKL come from the germline V gene.

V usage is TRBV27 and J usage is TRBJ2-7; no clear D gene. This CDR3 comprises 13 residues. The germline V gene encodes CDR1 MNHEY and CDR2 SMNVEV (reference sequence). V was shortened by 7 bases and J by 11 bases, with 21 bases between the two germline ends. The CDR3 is CASTAQASGREYF. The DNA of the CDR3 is TGTGCCAGCACCGCCCAAGCCTCGGGCCGGGAGTACTTC.

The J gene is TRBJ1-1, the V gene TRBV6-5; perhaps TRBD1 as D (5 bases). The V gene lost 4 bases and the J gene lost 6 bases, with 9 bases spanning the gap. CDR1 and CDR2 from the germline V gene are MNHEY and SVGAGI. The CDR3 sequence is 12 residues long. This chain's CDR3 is CASSFDRAEAFF. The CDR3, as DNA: TGTGCCAGCAGTTTTGACAGAGCTGAAGCTTTCTTT.

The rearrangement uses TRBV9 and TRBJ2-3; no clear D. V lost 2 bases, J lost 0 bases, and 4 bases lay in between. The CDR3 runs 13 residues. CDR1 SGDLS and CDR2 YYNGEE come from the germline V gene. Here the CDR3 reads CASSVSSTDTQYF. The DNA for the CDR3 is TGTGCCAGCAGCGTTAGCAGCACAGATACGCAGTATTTT. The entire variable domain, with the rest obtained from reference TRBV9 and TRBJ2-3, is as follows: DSGVTQTPKHLITATGQRVTLRCSPRSGDLSVYWYQQSLDQGLQFLIQYYNGEERAKGNILERFSAQQFPDLHSELNLSSLELGDSALYFCASSVSSTDTQYFGPGTRLTVL.

This CDR3 is CSAGRLTATEAFF. The CDR3 DNA follows: TGCAGCGCCGGACGTCTGACAGCCACTGAAGCTTTCTTT. The gene calls are TRBV29-1 and TRBJ1-1, with D possibly TRBD1 on 5 matching bases. The CDR3 loop spans 13 amino acids. Trimming shortened V by 7 bases and J by 4 bases, and 16 bases separated the two germline ends. Germline V gives CDR1 SQVTM, CDR2 ANQGSEA. Filled out from reference TRBV29-1 and TRBJ1-1, the complete variable domain reads SAVISQKPSRDICQRGTSLTIQCQVDSQVTMMFWYRQQPGQSLTLIATANQGSEATYESGFVIDKFPISRPNLTFSTLTVSNMSPEDSSIYLCSAGRLTATEAFFGQGTRLTVV.

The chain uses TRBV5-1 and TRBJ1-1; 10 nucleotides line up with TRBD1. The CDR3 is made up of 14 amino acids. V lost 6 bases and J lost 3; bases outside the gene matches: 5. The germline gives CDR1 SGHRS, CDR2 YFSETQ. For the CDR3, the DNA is TGCGCCAGCAAGAGACAGGGGGCCGACACTGAAGCTTTCTTT. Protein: CASKRQGADTEAFF. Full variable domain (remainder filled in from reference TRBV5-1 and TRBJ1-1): KAGVTQTPRYLIKTRGQQVTLSCSPISGHRSVSWYQQTPGQGLQFLFEYFSETQRNKGNFPGRFSGRQFSNSRSEMNVSTLELGDSALYLCASKRQGADTEAFFGQGTRLTVV.

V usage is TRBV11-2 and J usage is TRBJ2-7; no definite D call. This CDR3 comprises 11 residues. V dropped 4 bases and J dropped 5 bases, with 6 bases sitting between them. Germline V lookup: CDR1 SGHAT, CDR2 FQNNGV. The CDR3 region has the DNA TGTGCCAGCAGCTCCCATCACGAGCAGTACTTC. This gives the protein CASSSHHEQYF.

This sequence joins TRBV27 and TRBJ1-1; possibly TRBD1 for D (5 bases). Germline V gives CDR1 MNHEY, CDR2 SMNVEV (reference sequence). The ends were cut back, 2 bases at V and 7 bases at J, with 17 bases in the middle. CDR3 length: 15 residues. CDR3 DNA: TGTGCCAGCAGTTTAAGGAGGGGTTGGCTAGGTGAAGCTTTCTTT. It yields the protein CASSLRRGWLGEAFF.

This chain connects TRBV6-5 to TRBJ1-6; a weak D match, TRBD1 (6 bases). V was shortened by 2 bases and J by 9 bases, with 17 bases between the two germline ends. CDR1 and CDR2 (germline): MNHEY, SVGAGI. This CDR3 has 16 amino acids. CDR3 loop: CASSYHTDRSSSPLHF. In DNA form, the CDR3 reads TGTGCCAGCAGTTACCACACAGACAGGAGTAGTTCACCCCTCCACTTT.

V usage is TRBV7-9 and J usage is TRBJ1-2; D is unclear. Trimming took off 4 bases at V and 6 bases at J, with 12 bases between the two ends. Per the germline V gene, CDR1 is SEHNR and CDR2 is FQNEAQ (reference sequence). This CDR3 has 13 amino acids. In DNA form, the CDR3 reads TGTGCCAGCAGCTCCTCAAACTCGGATGGCTACACCTTC. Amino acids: CASSSSNSDGYTF.

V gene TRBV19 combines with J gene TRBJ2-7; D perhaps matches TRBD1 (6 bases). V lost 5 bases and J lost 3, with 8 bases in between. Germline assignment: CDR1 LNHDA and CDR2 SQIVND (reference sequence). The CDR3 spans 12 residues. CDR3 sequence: CASSPQGYEQYF. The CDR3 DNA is TGTGCCAGTAGTCCACAGGGCTACGAGCAGTACTTC.

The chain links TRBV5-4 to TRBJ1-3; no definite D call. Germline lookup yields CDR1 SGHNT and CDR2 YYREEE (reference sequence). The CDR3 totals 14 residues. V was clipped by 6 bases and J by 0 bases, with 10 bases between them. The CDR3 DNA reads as TGTGCCAGCACCGACCGGACCTCTGGAAACACCATATATTTT. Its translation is CASTDRTSGNTIYF.

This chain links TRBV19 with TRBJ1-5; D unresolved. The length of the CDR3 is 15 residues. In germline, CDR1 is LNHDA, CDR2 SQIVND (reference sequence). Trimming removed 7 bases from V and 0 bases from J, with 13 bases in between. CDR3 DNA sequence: TGTGCCAGTAAGGAGGAGGCTTATAGCAATCAGCCCCAGCATTTT. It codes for CASKEEAYSNQPQHF.

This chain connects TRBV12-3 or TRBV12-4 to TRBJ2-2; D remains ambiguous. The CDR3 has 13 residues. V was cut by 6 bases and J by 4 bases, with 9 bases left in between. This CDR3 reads CASRPLRTGELFF. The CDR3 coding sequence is TGTGCCAGCAGACCACTACGCACCGGGGAGCTGTTTTTT.

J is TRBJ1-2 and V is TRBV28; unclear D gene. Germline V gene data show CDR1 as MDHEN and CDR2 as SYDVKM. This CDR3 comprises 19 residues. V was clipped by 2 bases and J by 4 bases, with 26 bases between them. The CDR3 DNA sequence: TGTGCCAGCAGTTTAATCCCTGGTCGCAACGCGGTCGCGGGCTATGGCTACACCTTC. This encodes CASSLIPGRNAVAGYGYTF.

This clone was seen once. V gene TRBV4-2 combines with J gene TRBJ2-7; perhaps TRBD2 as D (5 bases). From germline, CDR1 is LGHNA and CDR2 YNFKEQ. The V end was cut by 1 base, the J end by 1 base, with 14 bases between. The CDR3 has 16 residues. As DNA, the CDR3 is TGTGCCAGCAGCCAAGGCCAACTAGTGAGTTCCTACGAGCAGTACTTC. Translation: CASSQGQLVSSYEQYF.